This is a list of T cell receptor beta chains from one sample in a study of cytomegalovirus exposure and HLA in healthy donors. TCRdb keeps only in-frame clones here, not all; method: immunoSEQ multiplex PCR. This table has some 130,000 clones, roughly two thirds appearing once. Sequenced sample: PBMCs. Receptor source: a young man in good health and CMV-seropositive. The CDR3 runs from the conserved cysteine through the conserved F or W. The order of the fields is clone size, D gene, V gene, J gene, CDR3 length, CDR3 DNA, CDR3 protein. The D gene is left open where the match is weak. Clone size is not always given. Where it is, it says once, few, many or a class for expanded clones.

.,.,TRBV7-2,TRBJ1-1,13,TGTGCCAGCAGCCTGGACAGCCACACTGAAGCTTTCTTT,CASSLDSHTEAFF
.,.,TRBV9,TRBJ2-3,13,TGTGCCAGCAGCCCTAGGGGGTTGGATACGCAGTATTTT,CASSPRGLDTQYF
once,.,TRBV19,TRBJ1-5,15,TGTGCCAGTAGTACCCCCAGGGGAGGCAATCAGCCCCAGCATTTT,CASSTPRGGNQPQHF
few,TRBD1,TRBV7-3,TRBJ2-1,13,TGTGCCAGCAGCCCCGGGACAGGGACGGGGGTGGTCTTC,CASSPGTGTGVVF
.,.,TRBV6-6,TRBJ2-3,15,TGTGCCAGCAGTTACTCGCAGGGGCATGGAGATACGCAGTATTTT,CASSYSQGHGDTQYF
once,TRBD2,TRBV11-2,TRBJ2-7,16,TGTGCCAGCAGCCCCGACCGTAGCGGGAGATCACGCGAGCAGTACTTC,CASSPDRSGRSREQYF
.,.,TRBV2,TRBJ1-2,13,TGTGCCAGCAGTGAATACGGGAGAGGGGGCTACACCTTC,CASSEYGRGGYTF
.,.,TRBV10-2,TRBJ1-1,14,TGCGCCAGCTCCTTCCAGGGAGGGGACACTGAAGCTTTCTTT,CASSFQGGDTEAFF
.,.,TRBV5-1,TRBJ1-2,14,TGCGCCAGCAGCTTGGGACAGCCGTTGGATGGCTACACCTTC,CASSLGQPLDGYTF
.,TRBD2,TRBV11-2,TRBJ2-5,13,TGTGCCAGCAGTTTAACGAGGGCGGGAGAAGAGTACTTC,CASSLTRAGEEYF
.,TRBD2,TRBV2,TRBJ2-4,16,TGTGCCAGCACTCTAGGAGGACTAGCGGGAGCGAACATTCAGTACTTC,CASTLGGLAGANIQYF
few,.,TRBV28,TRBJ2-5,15,TGTGCCAGCAGTTTATCCCGCGGGGCCGGAGAGACCCAGTACTTC,CASSLSRGAGETQYF
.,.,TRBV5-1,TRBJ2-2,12,TGCGCCAGCAGCGAGTTCACCGGGGAGCTGTTTTTT,CASSEFTGELFF
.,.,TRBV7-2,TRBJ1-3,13,TGTGCCAGCAGCCGGGGGGGCGGAAACACCATATATTTT,CASSRGGGNTIYF
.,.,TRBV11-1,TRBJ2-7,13,TGTGCCAGCACCCGGGACAACTCCTACGAGCAGTACTTC,CASTRDNSYEQYF
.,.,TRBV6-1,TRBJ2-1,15,TGTGCCAGCAGTGAAGTCCCGAGCTCCTACAATGAGCAGTTCTTC,CASSEVPSSYNEQFF
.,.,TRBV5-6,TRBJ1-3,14,TGTGCCAGCAGCGGAGATGGAACTGGAAACACCATATATTTT,CASSGDGTGNTIYF
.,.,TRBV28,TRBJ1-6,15,TGTGCCAGCAGTTTTATGGACAGCAACAATTCACCCCTCCACTTT,CASSFMDSNNSPLHF
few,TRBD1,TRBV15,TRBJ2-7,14,TGTGCCACGGAAGCAGGGGGCTTCTCCCACGAGCAGTACTTC,CATEAGGFSHEQYF
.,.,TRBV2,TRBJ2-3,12,TGTGCCAGCACCGAAGGAGGAGATACGCAGTATTTT,CASTEGGDTQYF
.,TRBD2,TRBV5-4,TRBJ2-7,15,TGTGCCAGCAGCTTGACTAGCGGGCCTGTTTACGAGCAGTACTTC,CASSLTSGPVYEQYF
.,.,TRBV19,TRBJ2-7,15,TGTGCCAGTAGCTTCCCCCGGGACGGGGGCTACGAGCAGTACTTC,CASSFPRDGGYEQYF
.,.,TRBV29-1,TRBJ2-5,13,TGCAGCGTAGAAGTCTCCGTACAAGAGACCCAGTACTTC,CSVEVSVQETQYF
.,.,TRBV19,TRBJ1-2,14,TGTGCCAGTAGTATATTCCCCTCTAACTATGGCTACACCTTC,CASSIFPSNYGYTF
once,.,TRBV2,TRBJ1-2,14,TGTGCCAGCGCAGGCCCGTCAGGGAGGAATGGCTACACCTTC,CASAGPSGRNGYTF
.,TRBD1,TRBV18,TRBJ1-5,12,TGTGCCAGTCATTCAGGGGGACAGCCCCAGCATTTT,CASHSGGQPQHF
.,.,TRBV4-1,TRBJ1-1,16,TGCGCCAGCAGCCAAAGGCCTACCCCGGGGGACACTGAAGCTTTCTTT,CASSQRPTPGDTEAFF
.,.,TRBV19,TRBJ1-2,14,TGTGCCAGTAGTATAGGGGTGAGGTTCTATGGCTACACCTTC,CASSIGVRFYGYTF
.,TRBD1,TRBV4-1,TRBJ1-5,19,TGCGCCAGCAGCCAAGATTTGGGGACAGGCCTTATTAGCAATCAGCCCCAGCATTTT,CASSQDLGTGLISNQPQHF
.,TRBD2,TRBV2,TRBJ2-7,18,TGTGCCAGCAGTAGAGCGGGAGGGCTTCCCTACACGGACTACGAGCAGTACTTC,CASSRAGGLPYTDYEQYF
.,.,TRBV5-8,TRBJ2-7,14,TGTGCCAGCAGCTTGGCTCTGCTAGTCTACGAGCAGTACTTC,CASSLALLVYEQYF
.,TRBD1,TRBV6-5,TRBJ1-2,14,TGTGCCAGCAGTTACGATTCAGGGGGCAGTGGCTACACCTTC,CASSYDSGGSGYTF
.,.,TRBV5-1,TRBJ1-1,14,TGCGCCAGCAGCTTGGGGCCCCCATCGGGTGAAGCTTTCTTT,CASSLGPPSGEAFF
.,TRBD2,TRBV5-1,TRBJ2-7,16,TGCGCCAGCAGCTTGGCCTCTAGCGGAGATTTCTACGAGCAGTACTTC,CASSLASSGDFYEQYF
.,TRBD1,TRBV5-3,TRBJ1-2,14,TGTGCCAGAAGCTCGGGACAGAATGTAAGTGGCTACACCTTC,CARSSGQNVSGYTF
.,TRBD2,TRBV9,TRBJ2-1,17,TGTGCCAGCAGCGTAGTGAGTCGGGGGGGGACCTACAATGAGCAGTTCTTC,CASSVVSRGGTYNEQFF
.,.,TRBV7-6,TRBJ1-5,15,TGTGCCAGCAGCTTAGAGAGCAGGTTCAATCAGCCCCAGCATTTT,CASSLESRFNQPQHF
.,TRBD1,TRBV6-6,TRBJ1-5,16,TGTGCCAGCAGGAATTCCGGGACAGGGAAGGATCTGCCCCAGCATTTT,CASRNSGTGKDLPQHF
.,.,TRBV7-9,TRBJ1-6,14,TGTGCCAGCAGAGCGGGACGGGATAATTCACCCCTCCACTTT,CASRAGRDNSPLHF
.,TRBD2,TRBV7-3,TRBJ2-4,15,TGTGCCAGCAGCCCCGCGGGGGGAGGGGGAAACATTCAGTACTTC,CASSPAGGGGNIQYF
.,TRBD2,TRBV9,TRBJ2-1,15,TGTGCCAGCAGCGTAGTGGCGGGGGGATACAATGAGCAGTTCTTC,CASSVVAGGYNEQFF
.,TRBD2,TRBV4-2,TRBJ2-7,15,TGTGCCAGCAGCCAAGGACTAGCAGCCTTCCGCGAGCAGTACTTC,CASSQGLAAFREQYF
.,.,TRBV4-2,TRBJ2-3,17,TGTGCCAGCAGCCAAGTAAACCTTTTTACTAGCACAGATACGCAGTATTTT,CASSQVNLFTSTDTQYF
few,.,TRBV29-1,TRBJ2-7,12,TGCAGCGTTGAAGCAGGGACCTACGAGCAGTACTTC,CSVEAGTYEQYF
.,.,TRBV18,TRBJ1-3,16,TGTGCCAGCTCACATTCTATCGGGGAGGCTGGAAACACCATATATTTT,CASSHSIGEAGNTIYF
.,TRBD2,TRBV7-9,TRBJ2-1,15,TGTGCCAGCAGCTCCTTAGCGGGAGACCCCGATGAGCAGTTCTTC,CASSSLAGDPDEQFF
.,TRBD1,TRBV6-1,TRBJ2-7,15,TGTGCCAGCAGTCCTACCGGGACAGGGGCCTACGAGCAGTACTTC,CASSPTGTGAYEQYF
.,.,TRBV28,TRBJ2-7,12,TGTGCCAGCAGGGCGGGAACCTACGAGCAGTACTTC,CASRAGTYEQYF
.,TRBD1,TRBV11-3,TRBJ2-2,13,TGTGCCAGCGACAGGGACGAGACCGGGGAGCTGTTTTTT,CASDRDETGELFF
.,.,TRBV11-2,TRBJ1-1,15,TGTGCCAGCAGCTTAGATATGGGGCCCGGCACTGAAGCTTTCTTT,CASSLDMGPGTEAFF
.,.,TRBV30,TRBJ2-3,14,TGTGCCGGGGGCATTAGTGCTAGCACAGATACGCAGTATTTT,CAGGISASTDTQYF
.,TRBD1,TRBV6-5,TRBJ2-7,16,TGTGCCAGCAGTTACGGGACAGGGGATATGGCCTACGAGCAGTACTTC,CASSYGTGDMAYEQYF